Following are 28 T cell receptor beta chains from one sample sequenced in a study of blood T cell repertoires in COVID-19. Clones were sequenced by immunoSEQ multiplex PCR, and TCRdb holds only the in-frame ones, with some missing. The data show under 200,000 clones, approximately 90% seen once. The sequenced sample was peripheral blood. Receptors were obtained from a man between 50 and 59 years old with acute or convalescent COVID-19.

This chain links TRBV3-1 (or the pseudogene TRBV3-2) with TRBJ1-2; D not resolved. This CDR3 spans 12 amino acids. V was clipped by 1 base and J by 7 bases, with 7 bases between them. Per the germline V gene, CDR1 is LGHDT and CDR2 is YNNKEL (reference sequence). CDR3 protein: CASSQAGSGYTF. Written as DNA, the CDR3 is TGTGCCAGCAGCCAAGCGGGATCTGGCTACACCTTC.

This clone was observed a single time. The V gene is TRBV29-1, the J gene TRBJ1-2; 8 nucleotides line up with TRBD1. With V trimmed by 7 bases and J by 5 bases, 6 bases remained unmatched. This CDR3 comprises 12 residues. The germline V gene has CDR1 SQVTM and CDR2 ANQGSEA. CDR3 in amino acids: CSASTGEYGYTF. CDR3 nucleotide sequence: TGCAGCGCGTCGACAGGGGAATATGGCTACACCTTC.

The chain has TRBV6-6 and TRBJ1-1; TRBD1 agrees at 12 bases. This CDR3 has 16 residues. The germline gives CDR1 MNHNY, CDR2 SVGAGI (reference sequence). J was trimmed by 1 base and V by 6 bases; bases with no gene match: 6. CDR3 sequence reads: CASSPGQGASNTEAFF. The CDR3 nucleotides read TGTGCCAGCAGCCCGGGACAGGGGGCTTCGAACACTGAAGCTTTCTTT.

The DNA for the CDR3 is TGTGCCAGCAGCCCGAGTGCAGGGACTGGGGCCAACGTCCTGACTTTC. Translated, it gives CASSPSAGTGANVLTF. V gene TRBV7-3 combines with J gene TRBJ2-6; possible D gene TRBD1, 5 bases. The CDR3 loop spans 16 amino acids. Looked up from germline, CDR1 is SGHTA and CDR2 is FQGTGA. V lost 5 bases and J 2 bases, leaving 13 bases between the germline ends. Filled out from reference TRBV7-3 and TRBJ2-6, the complete variable domain reads GAGVSQTPSNKVTEKGKYVELRCDPISGHTALYWYRQSLGQGPEFLIYFQGTGAADDSGLPNDRFFAVRPEGSVSTLKIQRTERGDSAVYLCASSPSAGTGANVLTFGAGSRLTVL.

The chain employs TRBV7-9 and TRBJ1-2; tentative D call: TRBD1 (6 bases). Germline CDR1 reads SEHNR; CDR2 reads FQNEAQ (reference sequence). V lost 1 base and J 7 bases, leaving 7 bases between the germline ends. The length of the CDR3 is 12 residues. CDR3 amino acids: CASSLGRGGYTF. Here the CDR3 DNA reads TGTGCCAGCAGCTTAGGCAGGGGTGGCTACACCTTC.

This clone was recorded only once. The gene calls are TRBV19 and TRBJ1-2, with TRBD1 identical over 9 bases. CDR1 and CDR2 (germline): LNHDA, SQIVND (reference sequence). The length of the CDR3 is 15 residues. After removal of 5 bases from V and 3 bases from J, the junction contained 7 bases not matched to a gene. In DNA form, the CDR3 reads TGTGCCAGTAGTGGCCCGGGACAGGGATACTATGGCTACACCTTC. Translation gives CASSGPGQGYYGYTF.

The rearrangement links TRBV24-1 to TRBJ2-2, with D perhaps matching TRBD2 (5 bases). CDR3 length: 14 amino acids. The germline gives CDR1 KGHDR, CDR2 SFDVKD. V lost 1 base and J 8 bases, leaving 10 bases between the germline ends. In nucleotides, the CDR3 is TGTGCCACCAGTGATTTTAGAGCGGCAGGGGAGCTGTTTTTT. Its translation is CATSDFRAAGELFF.

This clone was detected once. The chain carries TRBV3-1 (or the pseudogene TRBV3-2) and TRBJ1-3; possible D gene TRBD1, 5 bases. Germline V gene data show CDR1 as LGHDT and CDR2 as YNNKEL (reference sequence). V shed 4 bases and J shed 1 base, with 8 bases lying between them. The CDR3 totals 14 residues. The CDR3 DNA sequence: TGTGCCAGCAGCCTCAGGGTTTCTGGAAACACCATATATTTT. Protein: CASSLRVSGNTIYF.

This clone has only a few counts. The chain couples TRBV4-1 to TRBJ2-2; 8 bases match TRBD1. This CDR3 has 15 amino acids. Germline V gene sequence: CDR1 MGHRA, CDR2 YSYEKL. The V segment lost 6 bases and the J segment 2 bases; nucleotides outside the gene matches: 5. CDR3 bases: TGCGCCAGCAGGCAGGGGGCCCTAAACACCGGGGAGCTGTTTTTT. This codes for CASRQGALNTGELFF.

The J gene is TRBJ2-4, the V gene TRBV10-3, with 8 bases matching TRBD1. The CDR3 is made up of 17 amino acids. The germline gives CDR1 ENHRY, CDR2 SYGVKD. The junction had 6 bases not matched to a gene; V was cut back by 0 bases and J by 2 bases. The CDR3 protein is CAISESRPGGSKNIQYF. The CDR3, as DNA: TGTGCCATCAGTGAGTCGAGGCCAGGGGGCTCCAAAAACATTCAGTACTTC.

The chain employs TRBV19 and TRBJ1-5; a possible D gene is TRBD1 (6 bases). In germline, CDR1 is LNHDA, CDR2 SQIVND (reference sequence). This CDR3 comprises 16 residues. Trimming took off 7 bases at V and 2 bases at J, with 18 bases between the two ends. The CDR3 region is CASKSGDNPGNQPQHF. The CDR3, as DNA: TGTGCCAGTAAAAGTGGGGACAATCCAGGCAATCAGCCCCAGCATTTT.

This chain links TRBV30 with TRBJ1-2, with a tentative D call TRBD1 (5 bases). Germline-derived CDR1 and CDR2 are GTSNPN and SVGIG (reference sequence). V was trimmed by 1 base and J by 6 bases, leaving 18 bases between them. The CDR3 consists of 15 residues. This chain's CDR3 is CAWSASVGGGDGYTF. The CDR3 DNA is TGTGCCTGGAGTGCCTCCGTGGGGGGGGGAGATGGCTACACCTTC.

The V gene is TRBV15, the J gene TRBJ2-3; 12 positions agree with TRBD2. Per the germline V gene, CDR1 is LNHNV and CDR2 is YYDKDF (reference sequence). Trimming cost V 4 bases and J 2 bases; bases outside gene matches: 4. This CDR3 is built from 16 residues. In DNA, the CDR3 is TGTGCCACCAGCACTTGGACTAGCGGGGTCACAGATACGCAGTATTTT. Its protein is CATSTWTSGVTDTQYF.

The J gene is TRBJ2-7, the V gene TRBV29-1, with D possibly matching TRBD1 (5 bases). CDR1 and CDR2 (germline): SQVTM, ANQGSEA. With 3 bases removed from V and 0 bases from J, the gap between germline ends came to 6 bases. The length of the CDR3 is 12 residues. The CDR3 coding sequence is TGCAGCGTTGAGGACAACTCCTACGAGCAGTACTTC. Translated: CSVEDNSYEQYF.

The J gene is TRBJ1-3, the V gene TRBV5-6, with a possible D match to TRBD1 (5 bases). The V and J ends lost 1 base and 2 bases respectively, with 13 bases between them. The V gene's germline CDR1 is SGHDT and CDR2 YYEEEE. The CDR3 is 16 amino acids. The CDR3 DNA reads TGTGCCAGCAGCTTGTGGCAGGGAGGAGCTGGAAACACCATATATTTT. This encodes CASSLWQGGAGNTIYF.

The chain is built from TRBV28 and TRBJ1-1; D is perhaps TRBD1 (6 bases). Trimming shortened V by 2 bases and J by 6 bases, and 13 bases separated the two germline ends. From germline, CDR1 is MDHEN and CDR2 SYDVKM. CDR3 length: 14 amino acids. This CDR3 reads CASSLGGQRAEAFF. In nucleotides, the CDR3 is TGTGCCAGCAGTTTAGGGGGCCAGAGGGCTGAAGCTTTCTTT.

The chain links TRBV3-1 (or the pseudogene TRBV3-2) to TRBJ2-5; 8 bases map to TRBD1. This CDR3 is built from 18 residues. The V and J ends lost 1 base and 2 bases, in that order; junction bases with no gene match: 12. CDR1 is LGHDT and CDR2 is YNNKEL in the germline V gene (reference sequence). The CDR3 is CASSQVLAGGGLQETQYF. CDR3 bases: TGTGCCAGCAGCCAAGTCCTCGCAGGGGGCGGATTACAAGAGACCCAGTACTTC.

CDR3 loop: CASSTAGYGYTF. The CDR3 bases are TGTGCCAGCAGTACGGCGGGGTATGGCTACACCTTC. The rearrangement links TRBV6-2 or TRBV6-3 to TRBJ1-2; D ambiguous. V was trimmed by 5 bases and J by 5 bases, leaving 9 bases between them. This CDR3 is built from 12 residues. Germline V gene lookup returns CDR1 MNHEY and CDR2 SVGEGT.

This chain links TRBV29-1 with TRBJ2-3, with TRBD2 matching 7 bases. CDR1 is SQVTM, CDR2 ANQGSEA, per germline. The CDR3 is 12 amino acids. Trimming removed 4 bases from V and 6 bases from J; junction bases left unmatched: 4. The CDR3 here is CSVAGRGDTQYF. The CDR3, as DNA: TGCAGCGTTGCGGGGAGGGGCGATACGCAGTATTTT.

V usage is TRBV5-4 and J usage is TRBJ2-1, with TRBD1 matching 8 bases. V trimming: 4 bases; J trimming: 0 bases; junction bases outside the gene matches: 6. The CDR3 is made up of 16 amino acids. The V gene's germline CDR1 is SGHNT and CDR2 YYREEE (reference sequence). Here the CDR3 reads CASSIWTGSSYNEQFF. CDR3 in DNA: TGTGCCAGCAGCATCTGGACAGGGAGCTCCTACAATGAGCAGTTCTTC.

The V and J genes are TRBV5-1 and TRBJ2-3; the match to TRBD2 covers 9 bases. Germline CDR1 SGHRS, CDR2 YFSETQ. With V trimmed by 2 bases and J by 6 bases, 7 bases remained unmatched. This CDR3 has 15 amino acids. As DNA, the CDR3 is TGCGCCAGCAGCTTCCCGGCGGGGGGGCGGGATACGCAGTATTTT. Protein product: CASSFPAGGRDTQYF.

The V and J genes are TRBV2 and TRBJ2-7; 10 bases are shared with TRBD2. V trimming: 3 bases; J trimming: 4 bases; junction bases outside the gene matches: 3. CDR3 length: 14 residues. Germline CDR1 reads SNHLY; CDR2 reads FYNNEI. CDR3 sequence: CASSESSGGYEQYF. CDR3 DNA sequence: TGTGCCAGCAGTGAGTCTAGCGGGGGATACGAGCAGTACTTC.

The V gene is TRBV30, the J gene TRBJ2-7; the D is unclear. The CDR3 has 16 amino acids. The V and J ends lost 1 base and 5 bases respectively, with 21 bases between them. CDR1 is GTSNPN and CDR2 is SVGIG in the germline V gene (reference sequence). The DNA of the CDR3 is TGTGCCTGGAGTGCCCTTCCCCGAGCTAGGTTCCACGAGCAGTACTTC. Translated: CAWSALPRARFHEQYF.

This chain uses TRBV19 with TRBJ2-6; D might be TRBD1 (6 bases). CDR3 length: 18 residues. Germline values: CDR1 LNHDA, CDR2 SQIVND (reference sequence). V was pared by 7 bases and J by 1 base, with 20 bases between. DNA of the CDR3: TGTGCCAGTACCCCAGACCTGGGGGCGGTATCTGGGGCCAACGTCCTGACTTTC. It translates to CASTPDLGAVSGANVLTF.

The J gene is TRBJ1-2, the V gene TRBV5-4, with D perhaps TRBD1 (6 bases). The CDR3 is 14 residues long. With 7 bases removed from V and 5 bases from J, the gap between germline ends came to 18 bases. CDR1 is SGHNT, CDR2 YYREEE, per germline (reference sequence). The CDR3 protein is CASRGGGGPYGYTF. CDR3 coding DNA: TGTGCCAGCCGAGGGGGAGGGGGGCCTTATGGCTACACCTTC.

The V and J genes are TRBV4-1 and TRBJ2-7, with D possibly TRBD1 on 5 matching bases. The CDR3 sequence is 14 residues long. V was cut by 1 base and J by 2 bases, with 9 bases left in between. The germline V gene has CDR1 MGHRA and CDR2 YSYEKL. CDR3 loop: CASSQAQGPYEQYF. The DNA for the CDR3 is TGCGCCAGCAGCCAAGCCCAGGGTCCCTACGAGCAGTACTTC.

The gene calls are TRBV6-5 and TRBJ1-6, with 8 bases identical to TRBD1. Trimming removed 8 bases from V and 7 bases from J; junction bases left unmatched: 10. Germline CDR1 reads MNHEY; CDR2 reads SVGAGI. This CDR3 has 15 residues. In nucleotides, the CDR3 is TGTGCCAGCTCGGACAGGGACGCCCCGAATTCACCCCTCCACTTT. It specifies CASSDRDAPNSPLHF.

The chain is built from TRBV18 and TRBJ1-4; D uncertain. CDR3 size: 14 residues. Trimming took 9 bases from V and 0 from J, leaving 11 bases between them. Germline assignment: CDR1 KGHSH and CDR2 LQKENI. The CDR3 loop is CASAMSATNEKLFF. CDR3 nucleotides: TGTGCCAGTGCAATGAGCGCAACTAATGAAAAACTGTTTTTT.